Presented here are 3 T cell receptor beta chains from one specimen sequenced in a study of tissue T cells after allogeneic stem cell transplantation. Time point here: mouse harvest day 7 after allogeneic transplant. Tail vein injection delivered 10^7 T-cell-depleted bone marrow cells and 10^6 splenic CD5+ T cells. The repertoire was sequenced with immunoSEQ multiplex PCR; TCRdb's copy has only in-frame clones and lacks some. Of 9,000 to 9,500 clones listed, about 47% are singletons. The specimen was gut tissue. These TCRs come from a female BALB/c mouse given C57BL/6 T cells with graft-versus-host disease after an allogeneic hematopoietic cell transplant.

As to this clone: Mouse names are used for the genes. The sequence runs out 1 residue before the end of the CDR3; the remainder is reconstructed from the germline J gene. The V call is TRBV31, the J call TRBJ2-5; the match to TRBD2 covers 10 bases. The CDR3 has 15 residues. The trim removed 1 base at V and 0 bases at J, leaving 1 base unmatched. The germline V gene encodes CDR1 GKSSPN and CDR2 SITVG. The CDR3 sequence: CAWSRDWGNQDTQYF. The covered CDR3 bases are TGTGCCTGGAGTCGGGACTGGGGTAACCAAGACACCCAGTAC. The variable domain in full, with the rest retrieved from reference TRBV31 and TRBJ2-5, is AQTIHQWPVAEIKAVGSPLSLGCTIKGKSSPNLYWYWQATGGTLQQLFYSITVGQVESVVQLNLSASRPKDDQFILSTEKLLLSHSGFYLCAWSRDWGNQDTQYFGPGTRLLVL.

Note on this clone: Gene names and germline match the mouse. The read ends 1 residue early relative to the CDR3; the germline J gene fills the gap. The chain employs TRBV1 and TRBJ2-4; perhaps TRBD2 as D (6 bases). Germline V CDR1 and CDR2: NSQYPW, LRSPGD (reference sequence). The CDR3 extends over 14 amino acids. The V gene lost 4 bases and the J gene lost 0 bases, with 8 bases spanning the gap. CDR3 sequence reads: CTCSGWGSQNTLYF. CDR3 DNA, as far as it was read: TGCACCTGCAGTGGCTGGGGAAGTCAAAACACCTTGTAC.

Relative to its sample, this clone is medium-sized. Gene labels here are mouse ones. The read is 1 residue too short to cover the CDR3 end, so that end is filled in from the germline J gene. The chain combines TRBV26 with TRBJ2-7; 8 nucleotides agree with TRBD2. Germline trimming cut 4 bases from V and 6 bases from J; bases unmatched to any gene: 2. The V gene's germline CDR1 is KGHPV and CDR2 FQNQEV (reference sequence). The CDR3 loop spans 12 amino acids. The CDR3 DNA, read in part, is TGTGCCAGCAGTCCGGGGACTGGTGAACAGTAC. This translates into CASSPGTGEQY. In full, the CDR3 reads CASSPGTGEQYF. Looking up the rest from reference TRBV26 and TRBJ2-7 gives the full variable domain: NSKVIQTPRYLVKGQGQKAKMRCIPEKGHPVVFWYQQNKNNEFKFLINFQNQEVLQQIDMTEKRFSAECPSNSPCSLEIQSSEAGDSALYLCASSPGTGEQYFGPGTRLTVL.